The subject of this entry is one T cell receptor (beta chain). The V gene's germline CDR1 is GTSNPN and CDR2 SVGIG (reference sequence). V gave up 8 bases and J gave up 12 bases, with 16 bases separating them. This CDR3 comprises 10 residues. TCRdb keeps only in-frame clones here, not all; method: immunoSEQ multiplex PCR. The top ten clones hold around 6% of a sample with roughly 200,000 clones, around 88% of them seen once. This entry comes from a study of blood T cell repertoires in COVID-19. Across the study: T cells, B-cell-depleted T cells, or PBMCs provided the cDNA or gDNA that served as material.

The study drew participants aged about 18 to 89 years from some 23 US areas. Participant-given clinical history determined each cohort assignment. The rearrangement links TRBV30 to TRBJ1-2, with D maybe TRBD1 (6 bases). This receptor was taken from a man aged 40-49 years with acute COVID-19. The sequencing input was PBMCs or T cells enriched from blood (not recorded which). The CDR3 DNA sequence: TGTGCCGGTAACAGGGAGTCTAACACCTTC. Translation gives CAGNRESNTF.